This T cell receptor beta chain was identified during a study of shared clonotypes between healthy human individuals. Unsorted PBMC DNA was sequenced on ten immunoSEQ deep assay plates. Some clones are missing from TCRdb's copy, which holds only in-frame ones; the method was immunoSEQ multiplex PCR. The sample holds 450,000 to 500,000 clones; 81% are singletons and the top ten take approximately 12%. The table lists this clone with a count of one. A far larger clone is one base from this, pointing to a likely read error. The CDR3 carries no conserved terminal phenylalanine or tryptophan, so it likely arises from a read error. This CDR3 has 13 amino acids. The germline gives CDR1 MNHNY, CDR2 SVGAGI (reference sequence). Trimming pared 4 bases from V and 0 bases from J, leaving 6 bases between.

The sample taken for sequencing was PBMCs. This sequence was found in a woman aged 40 to 50 in good health. Some clones in this sample may be carry-over from other donors' samples. The chain couples TRBV6-6 to TRBJ1-2, with unresolved D. The CDR3 here is CASSSSPNYGYTS. The CDR3 DNA follows: TGTGCCAGCAGTTCTTCCCCTAACTATGGCTACACCTCC.